One sample yielded the 4 T cell receptor beta chains listed below, sequenced in a study of blood T cell repertoires in COVID-19. Assay used: immunoSEQ multiplex PCR; TCRdb lists only in-frame clones, some missing. The top ten hold about 3% of the sample, which has 20,000 to 30,000 clones, 85% to 90% seen once. Specimen: peripheral blood. The receptors here all came from a human donor in a cohort sampled during active COVID-19.

The chain has TRBV5-1 and TRBJ2-3; no reliable D call. V dropped 2 bases and J dropped 0 bases, with 16 bases sitting between them. Germline V gives CDR1 SGHRS, CDR2 YFSETQ. The CDR3 length is 17 residues. The CDR3 is CASSFLITVSSTDTQYF. The CDR3 bases are TGCGCCAGCAGCTTTTTGATAACTGTATCTAGCACAGATACGCAGTATTTT. Full variable domain (rest looked up from reference TRBV5-1 and TRBJ2-3): KAGVTQTPRYLIKTRGQQVTLSCSPISGHRSVSWYQQTPGQGLQFLFEYFSETQRNKGNFPGRFSGRQFSNSRSEMNVSTLELGDSALYLCASSFLITVSSTDTQYFGPGTRLTVL.

This clone was observed a single time. This rearrangement joins TRBV7-3 to TRBJ1-1; 7 nucleotides line up with TRBD1. The germline V gene encodes CDR1 SGHTA and CDR2 FQGTGA. CDR3 size: 13 residues. The V gene end was trimmed by 4 bases and the J gene end by 6 bases; junction bases not matched to a gene: 5. CDR3 sequence: CASSSQGIAEAFF. The CDR3 DNA sequence: TGTGCCAGCAGCTCACAGGGGATTGCTGAAGCTTTCTTT.

This rearrangement joins TRBV14 to TRBJ1-6, with D possibly being TRBD1 (6 bases). Germline-derived CDR1 and CDR2 are SGHDN and FVKESK. CDR3 size: 13 residues. V was pared by 7 bases and J by 9 bases, with 13 bases between. DNA for the CDR3: TGTGCCAGCACAAGCCAAGGGGGTTCACCCCTCCACTTT. It encodes CASTSQGGSPLHF. Full variable domain (outside the CDR3, taken from reference TRBV14 and TRBJ1-6): EAGVTQFPSHSVIEKGQTVTLRCDPISGHDNLYWYRRVMGKEIKFLLHFVKESKQDESGMPNNRFLAERTGGTYSTLKVQPAELEDSGVYFCASTSQGGSPLHFGNGTRLTVT.

V usage is TRBV7-9 and J usage is TRBJ1-6; no reliable D call. The CDR3 sequence is 12 residues long. Germline V gene lookup returns CDR1 SEHNR and CDR2 FQNEAQ (reference sequence). Trimming took off 4 bases at V and 13 bases at J, with 11 bases between the two ends. The CDR3: CASSSDLEPLHF. In nucleotides, the CDR3 is TGTGCCAGCAGCTCGGACTTGGAGCCCCTCCACTTT. Using reference TRBV7-9 and TRBJ1-6 for the parts outside the CDR3, the full variable domain is DTGVSQNPRHKITKRGQNVTFRCDPISEHNRLYWYRQTLGQGPEFLTYFQNEAQLEKSRLLSDRFSAERPKGSFSTLEIQRTEQGDSAMYLCASSSDLEPLHFGNGTRLTVT.